The source of this T cell receptor (beta chain) is a study of a mutant IDH1 vaccine in newly diagnosed glioma. As for the study in general: Beginning 4-6 weeks after radiotherapy alone, or with temozolomide cycles, vaccination took place. Males made up about 60% and females roughly 40% of treated patients, whose mean age was roughly 40 years. Previous care, which was radiotherapy, temozolomide, or both, most often involved both.

Remarks on this clone: The target antigen is unknown.

TCRdb keeps only in-frame clones here, not all; method: immunoSEQ multiplex PCR. The table includes around 100,000 clones, roughly 90% detected once. Regarding time point: week 47, end of study. With topical imiquimod, each dose of the vaccine consisted of 300 ug of mutant IDH1 20-mer peptide. Patients had eight vaccinations, in weeks 1, 3, 5, 7, 11, 15, 19 and 23. CDR3 size: 13 residues. The V end lost 1 base, the J end lost 5 bases, and 8 bases lay between the germline ends. CDR1 is SGHTA and CDR2 is FQGTGA in the germline V gene. The sample consisted of PBMCs, taken from a glioma patient whose treatment included an IDH1 peptide vaccine. The receptor was derived from a woman aged 45-60 years with glioma. The V call is TRBV7-3, the J call TRBJ1-1, with D maybe TRBD1 (6 bases). CDR3 residues: CASSLRRGTEAFF. CDR3 nucleotides: TGTGCCAGCAGCTTAAGAAGGGGGACTGAAGCTTTCTTT.